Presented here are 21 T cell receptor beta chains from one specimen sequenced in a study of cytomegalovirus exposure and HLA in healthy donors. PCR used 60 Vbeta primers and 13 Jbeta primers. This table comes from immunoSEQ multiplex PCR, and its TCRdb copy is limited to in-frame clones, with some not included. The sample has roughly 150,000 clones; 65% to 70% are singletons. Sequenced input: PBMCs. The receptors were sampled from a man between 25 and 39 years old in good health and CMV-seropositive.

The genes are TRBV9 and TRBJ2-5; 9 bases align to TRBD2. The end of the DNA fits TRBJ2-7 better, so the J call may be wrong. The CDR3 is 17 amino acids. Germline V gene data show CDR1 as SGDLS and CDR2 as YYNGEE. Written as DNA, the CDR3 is TGTGCCAGCAGCGTAGATATCTCGGTAGCGGGAGCCCACGAGCAGTACTTC. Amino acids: CASSVDISVAGAHEQYF.

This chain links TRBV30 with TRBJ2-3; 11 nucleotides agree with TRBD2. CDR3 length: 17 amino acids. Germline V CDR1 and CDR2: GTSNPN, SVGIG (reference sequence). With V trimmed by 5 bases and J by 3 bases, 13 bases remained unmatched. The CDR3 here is CAWHTSGRYHGTDTQYF. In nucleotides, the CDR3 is TGTGCCTGGCATACTAGCGGGAGATATCATGGGACAGATACGCAGTATTTT.

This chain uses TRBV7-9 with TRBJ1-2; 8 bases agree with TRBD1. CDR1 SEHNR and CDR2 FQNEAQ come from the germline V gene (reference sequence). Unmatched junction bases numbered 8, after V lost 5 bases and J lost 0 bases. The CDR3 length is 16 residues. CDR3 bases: TGTGCCAGCAGCCAAGGGACAGGCGGATCTAACTATGGCTACACCTTC. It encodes CASSQGTGGSNYGYTF.

The DNA for the CDR3 is TGCGCCAGCAGGGACCGGGACTCGAGAAACACCGGGGAGCTGTTTTTT. Encoded protein: CASRDRDSRNTGELFF. The chain carries TRBV10-2 and TRBJ2-2, with a possible D match to TRBD2 (6 bases). V was shortened by 6 bases and J by 2 bases, with 16 bases between the two germline ends. The CDR3 has 16 residues. Germline assignment: CDR1 WSHSY and CDR2 SAAADI.

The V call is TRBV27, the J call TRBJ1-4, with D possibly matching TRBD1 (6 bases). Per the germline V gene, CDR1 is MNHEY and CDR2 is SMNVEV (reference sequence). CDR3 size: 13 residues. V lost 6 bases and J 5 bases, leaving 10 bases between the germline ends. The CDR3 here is CASRSGQNEKLFF. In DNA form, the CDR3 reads TGTGCCAGCAGATCGGGACAAAATGAAAAACTGTTTTTT. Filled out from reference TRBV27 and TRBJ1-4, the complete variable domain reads EAQVTQNPRYLITVTGKKLTVTCSQNMNHEYMSWYRQDPGLGLRQIYYSMNVEVTDKGDVPEGYKVSRKEKRNFPLILESPSPNQTSLYFCASRSGQNEKLFFGSGTQLSVL.

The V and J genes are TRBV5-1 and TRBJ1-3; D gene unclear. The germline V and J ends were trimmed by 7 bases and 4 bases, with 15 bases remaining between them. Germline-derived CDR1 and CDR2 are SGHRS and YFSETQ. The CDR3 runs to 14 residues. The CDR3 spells CASQANAGGNTIYF. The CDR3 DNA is TGCGCCAGCCAAGCGAACGCGGGAGGAAACACCATATATTTT.

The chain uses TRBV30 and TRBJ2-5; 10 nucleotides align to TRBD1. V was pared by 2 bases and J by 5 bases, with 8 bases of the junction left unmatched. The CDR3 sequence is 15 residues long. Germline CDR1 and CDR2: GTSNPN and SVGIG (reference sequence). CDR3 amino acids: CAWSTGTGVGETQYF. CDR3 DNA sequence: TGTGCCTGGAGTACCGGGACAGGGGTGGGGGAGACCCAGTACTTC.

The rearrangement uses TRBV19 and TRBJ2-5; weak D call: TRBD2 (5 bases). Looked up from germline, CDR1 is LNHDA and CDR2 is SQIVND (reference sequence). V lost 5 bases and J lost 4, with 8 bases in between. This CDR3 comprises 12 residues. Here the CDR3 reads CASSVRGETQYF. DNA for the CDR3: TGTGCCAGTAGTGTCCGGGGAGAGACCCAGTACTTC. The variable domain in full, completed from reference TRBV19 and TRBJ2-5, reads DGGITQSPKYLFRKEGQNVTLSCEQNLNHDAMYWYRQDPGQGLRLIYYSQIVNDFQKGDIAEGYSVSREKKESFPLTVTSAQKNPTAFYLCASSVRGETQYFGPGTRLLVL.

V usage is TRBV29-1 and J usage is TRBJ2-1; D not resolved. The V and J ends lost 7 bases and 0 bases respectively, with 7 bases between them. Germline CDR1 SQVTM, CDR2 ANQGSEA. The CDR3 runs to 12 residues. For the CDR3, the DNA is TGCAGCGCCTACGCCTCCTACAATGAGCAGTTCTTC. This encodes CSAYASYNEQFF.

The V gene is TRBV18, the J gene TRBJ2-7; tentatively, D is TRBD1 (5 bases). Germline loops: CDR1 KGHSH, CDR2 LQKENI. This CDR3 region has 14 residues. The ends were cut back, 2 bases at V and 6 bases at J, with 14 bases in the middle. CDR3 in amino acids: CASSPAGKSIEQYF. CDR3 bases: TGTGCCAGCTCACCAGCAGGGAAATCAATCGAGCAGTACTTC.

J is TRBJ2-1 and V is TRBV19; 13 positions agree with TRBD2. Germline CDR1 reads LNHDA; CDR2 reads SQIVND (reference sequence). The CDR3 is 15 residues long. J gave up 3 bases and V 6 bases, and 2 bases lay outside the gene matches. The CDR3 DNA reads TGTGCCAGTAGCCGGACTAGCGGGGGCTACAATGAGCAGTTCTTC. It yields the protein CASSRTSGGYNEQFF.

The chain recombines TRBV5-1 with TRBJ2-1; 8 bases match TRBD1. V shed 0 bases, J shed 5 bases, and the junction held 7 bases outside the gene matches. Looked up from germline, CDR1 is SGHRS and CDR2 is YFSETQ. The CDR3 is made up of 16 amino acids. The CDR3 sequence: CASSLEGDRTHNEQFF. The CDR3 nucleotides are TGCGCCAGCAGCTTGGAGGGGGACAGGACCCACAATGAGCAGTTCTTC.

Written as DNA, the CDR3 is TGTGCTAGTGGTTTGGTACTTACTAGCGGGGTCCAAGAGACCCAGTACTTC. The encoded protein is CASGLVLTSGVQETQYF. V gene TRBV12-5 combines with J gene TRBJ2-5; 10 bases align to TRBD2. Per the germline V gene, CDR1 is LGHNT and CDR2 is FRNRAP. The CDR3 length is 17 residues. With 0 bases clipped from V and 1 base from J, the junction kept 5 bases outside the gene matches.

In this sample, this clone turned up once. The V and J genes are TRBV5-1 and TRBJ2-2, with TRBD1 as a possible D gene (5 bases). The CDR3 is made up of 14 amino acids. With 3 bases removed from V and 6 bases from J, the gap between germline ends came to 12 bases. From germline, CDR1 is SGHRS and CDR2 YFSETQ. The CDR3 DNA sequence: TGCGCCAGCAGCTACCTCAGGGATCCCGGGGAGCTGTTTTTT. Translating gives CASSYLRDPGELFF. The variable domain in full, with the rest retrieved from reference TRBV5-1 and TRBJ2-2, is KAGVTQTPRYLIKTRGQQVTLSCSPISGHRSVSWYQQTPGQGLQFLFEYFSETQRNKGNFPGRFSGRQFSNSRSEMNVSTLELGDSALYLCASSYLRDPGELFFGEGSRLTVL.

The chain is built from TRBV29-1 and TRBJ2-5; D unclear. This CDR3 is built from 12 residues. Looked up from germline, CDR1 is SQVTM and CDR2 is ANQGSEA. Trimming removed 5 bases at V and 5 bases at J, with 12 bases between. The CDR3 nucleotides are TGCAGCGTTTTTACCTCTGAGGAGACCCAGTACTTC. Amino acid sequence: CSVFTSEETQYF.

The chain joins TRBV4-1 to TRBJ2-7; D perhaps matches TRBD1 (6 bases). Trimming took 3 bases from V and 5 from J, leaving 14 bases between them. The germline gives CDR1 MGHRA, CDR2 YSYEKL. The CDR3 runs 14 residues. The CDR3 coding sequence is TGCGCCAGCAGCCAGCAGACAGGACGGGACGAGCAGTACTTC. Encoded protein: CASSQQTGRDEQYF.

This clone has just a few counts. CDR3 sequence: CASSSLGGFDGYTF. The CDR3 nucleotides are TGTGCCAGCAGTTCTCTAGGAGGGTTCGATGGCTACACCTTC. The chain uses TRBV6-1 and TRBJ1-2; D call uncertain. Germline V gene data show CDR1 as MNHNS and CDR2 as SASEGT. The ends were cut back, 5 bases at V and 6 bases at J, with 16 bases in the middle. CDR3 size: 14 residues.

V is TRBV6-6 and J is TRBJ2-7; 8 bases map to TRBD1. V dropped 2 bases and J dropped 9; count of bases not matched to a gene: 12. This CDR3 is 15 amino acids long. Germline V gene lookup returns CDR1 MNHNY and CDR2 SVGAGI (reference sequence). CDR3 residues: CASSYLGQGQSLQYF. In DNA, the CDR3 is TGTGCCAGCAGTTACCTCGGACAGGGACAATCTTTGCAGTACTTC.

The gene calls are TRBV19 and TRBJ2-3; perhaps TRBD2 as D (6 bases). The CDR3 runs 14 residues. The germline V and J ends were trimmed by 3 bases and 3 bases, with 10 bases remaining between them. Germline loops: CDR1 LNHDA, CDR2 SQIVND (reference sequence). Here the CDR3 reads CASSIPRETDTQYF. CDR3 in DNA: TGTGCCAGTAGTATTCCGCGGGAAACAGATACGCAGTATTTT.

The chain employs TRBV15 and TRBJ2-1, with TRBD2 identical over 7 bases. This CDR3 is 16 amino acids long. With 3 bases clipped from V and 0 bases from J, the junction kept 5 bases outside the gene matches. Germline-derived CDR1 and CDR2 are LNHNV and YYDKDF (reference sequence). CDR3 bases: TGTGCCACCAGCAGTAGCGGGCGTCACTCCTACAATGAGCAGTTCTTC. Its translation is CATSSSGRHSYNEQFF.

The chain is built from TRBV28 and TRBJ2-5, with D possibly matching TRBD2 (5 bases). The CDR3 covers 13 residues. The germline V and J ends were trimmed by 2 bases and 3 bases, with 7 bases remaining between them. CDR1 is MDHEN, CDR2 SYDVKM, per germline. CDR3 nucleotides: TGTGCCAGCAGTTTAAGGGAGAAAGAGACCCAGTACTTC. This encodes CASSLREKETQYF.